This T cell receptor beta chain was sequenced during a study of blood T cell repertoires in COVID-19. This CDR3 region has 15 residues. Germline lookup yields CDR1 SGDLS and CDR2 YYNGEE. Trimming took 0 bases from V and 7 from J; bases not matched to a gene: 4. Sequencing used immunoSEQ multiplex PCR; TCRdb keeps in-frame clones, though not all of them. The sample consists of fewer than 300,000 clones, about four fifths of them appearing once. This clone is a singleton in its sample. Other DNA sequences from this sample encode an identical CDR3 as well. Self-reported history from a screening survey and questionnaire set each donor's cohort.

Input material: PBMCs or T cells enriched from blood (not recorded which). The receptor was derived from a man aged 35 to 55 who had been exposed to COVID-19. The chain is built from TRBV9 and TRBJ2-1; 10 bases map to TRBD1. Written as DNA, the CDR3 is TGTGCCAGCAGCGTAGGCGGGGACAGGGGTAATGAGCAGTTCTTC. Protein product: CASSVGGDRGNEQFF.